The TCR beta chain under discussion was sequenced for a study of blood T cell repertoires in COVID-19. The assay was immunoSEQ multiplex PCR, and TCRdb's table has in-frame clones only and misses some. The table shows roughly 200,000 clones, with 80% to 95% occurring only once. This sequence was found in a man aged 45-65 years with acute or convalescent COVID-19. The sample taken for sequencing was peripheral blood.

The CDR3, as DNA: TGTGCCAGCAGCCCTAGGACAGGGAAATACAATGAGCAGTTCTTC. Translating gives CASSPRTGKYNEQFF. V and J are TRBV21-1 and TRBJ2-1; the D call in the table, TRBD1, was not verified against the DNA. TRBV21-1 is assigned pseudogene status. The CDR3 consists of 15 residues.